The 25 T cell receptor beta chains given below trace back to one sample, sequenced in a study of blood T cell repertoires in COVID-19. TCRdb's copy holds only in-frame clones and misses some; the assay was immunoSEQ multiplex PCR. Seen here are 200,000 to 300,000 clones, 82% observed once, and the top ten hold 4.7%. Sequenced: peripheral blood. The receptors were sampled from a woman between 70 and 85 years old with acute or convalescent COVID-19.

This chain links TRBV19 with TRBJ2-2; TRBD1 matches at 7 bases. With 3 bases clipped from V and 7 bases from J, the junction kept 11 bases outside the gene matches. This CDR3 has 16 residues. The germline CDR1 and CDR2 sequences are LNHDA and SQIVND (reference sequence). The CDR3 coding sequence is TGTGCCAGTAGTATGACAGGGAATTTAGGTGTCGGGGAGCTGTTTTTT. It codes for CASSMTGNLGVGELFF.

This clone was seen only once. V and J are TRBV6-5 and TRBJ1-1; D is undetermined. V was shortened by 6 bases and J by 3 bases, with 11 bases between the two germline ends. The CDR3 totals 13 residues. Germline V gene sequence: CDR1 MNHEY, CDR2 SVGAGI. CDR3 bases: TGTGCCAGCAGGGAGAGTATCTACACTGAAGCTTTCTTT. Translating it yields CASRESIYTEAFF.

The chain employs TRBV19 and TRBJ1-1; D perhaps matches TRBD1 (6 bases). The CDR3 totals 15 residues. V was trimmed by 0 bases and J by 7 bases, leaving 15 bases between them. CDR1 is LNHDA and CDR2 is SQIVND in the germline V gene (reference sequence). DNA for the CDR3: TGTGCCAGTAGTATAGATCCTTTCAGGGGCGGTGAAGCTTTCTTT. Protein: CASSIDPFRGGEAFF.

The rearrangement uses TRBV19 and TRBJ2-7, with TRBD1 as a possible D gene (5 bases). The CDR3 loop spans 15 amino acids. V lost 5 bases and J 3 bases, leaving 17 bases between the germline ends. Germline-derived CDR1 and CDR2 are LNHDA and SQIVND (reference sequence). The CDR3 spells CASSPSAGLGYEQYF. The CDR3 nucleotides are TGTGCCAGTAGTCCGTCGGCAGGGCTGGGCTACGAGCAGTACTTC.

The J gene is TRBJ2-5, the V gene TRBV24-1, with TRBD2 identical over 10 bases. This CDR3 has 16 residues. Unmatched junction bases numbered 9, after V lost 3 bases and J lost 6 bases. Germline CDR1 and CDR2: KGHDR and SFDVKD. CDR3 sequence: CATSDVVAGGRQTQYF. CDR3 nucleotides: TGTGCCACCAGTGATGTGGTAGCGGGGGGTAGACAGACCCAGTACTTC.

The V and J genes are TRBV7-8 and TRBJ1-1, with D possibly being TRBD1 (5 bases). Germline V lookup: CDR1 SGHVS, CDR2 FQNEAQ. The CDR3 sequence is 18 residues long. Trimming cost V 3 bases and J 5 bases, with 25 bases left between them. The CDR3 reads CASSFATATLPGETEAFF. The CDR3 nucleotides are TGTGCCAGCAGCTTTGCTACGGCGACTCTTCCGGGGGAAACTGAAGCTTTCTTT. Full variable domain (outside the CDR3, taken from reference TRBV7-8 and TRBJ1-1): GAGVSQSPRYKVAKRGQDVALRCDPISGHVSLFWYQQALGQGPEFLTYFQNEAQLDKSGLPSDRFFAERPEGSVSTLKIQRTQQEDSAVYLCASSFATATLPGETEAFFGQGTRLTVV.

This chain connects TRBV27 to TRBJ1-5; 10 bases map to TRBD1. Germline V gene data show CDR1 as MNHEY and CDR2 as SMNVEV (reference sequence). CDR3 length equals 15 residues. V dropped 7 bases and J dropped 1; count of bases not matched to a gene: 4. CDR3 amino acids: CASKLDRGSNQPQHF. The DNA for the CDR3 is TGTGCCAGCAAACTGGACAGGGGGAGCAATCAGCCCCAGCATTTT.

CDR3 region: CASSFAYEQYF. The CDR3 coding sequence is TGTGCCAGCAGCTTCGCCTACGAGCAGTACTTC. The chain employs TRBV7-2 and TRBJ2-7, with D uncertain. Germline loops: CDR1 SGHTA, CDR2 FQGNSA. The CDR3 contains 11 residues. V gave up 3 bases and J gave up 2 bases, with 2 bases separating them.

The chain employs TRBV5-1 and TRBJ1-1; 9 bases agree with TRBD1. Germline CDR1 SGHRS, CDR2 YFSETQ. J lost 4 bases, V lost 0 bases, and 7 bases had no gene match. The CDR3 length is 16 residues. The CDR3, as DNA: TGCGCCAGCAGCTTGGAGGCACAGGGGGCTGGCACTGAAGCTTTCTTT. Translating gives CASSLEAQGAGTEAFF. The whole variable domain, filled in from reference TRBV5-1 and TRBJ1-1, reads KAGVTQTPRYLIKTRGQQVTLSCSPISGHRSVSWYQQTPGQGLQFLFEYFSETQRNKGNFPGRFSGRQFSNSRSEMNVSTLELGDSALYLCASSLEAQGAGTEAFFGQGTRLTVV.

The chain recombines TRBV6-2 or TRBV6-3 with TRBJ2-1, with 15 bases identical to TRBD2. V shed 6 bases and J 12 bases; nucleotides not matched to a gene: 3. In germline, CDR1 is MNHEY, CDR2 SVGEGT. The CDR3 runs 13 residues. This chain's CDR3 is CASSQGLAGGQFF. CDR3 nucleotides: TGTGCCAGCAGCCAGGGACTAGCGGGGGGGCAGTTCTTC.

CDR3 nucleotide sequence: TGTGCCATCAGTGACAGTCCGAACACTGAAGCTTTCTTT. Its protein product is CAISDSPNTEAFF. This sequence joins TRBV10-3 and TRBJ1-1, with D unclear. Trimming removed 3 bases from V and 1 base from J, with 6 bases in between. The CDR3 has 13 amino acids. In germline, CDR1 is ENHRY, CDR2 SYGVKD.

The gene calls are TRBV16 and TRBJ2-7; TRBD2 is a possible D gene (5 bases). Germline CDR1 reads KGHSY; CDR2 reads FQNENV. The length of the CDR3 is 16 residues. Deletions cut 0 bases from V and 1 base from J, with 13 bases between. The CDR3 DNA follows: TGTGCCAGCAGCCAATCGGGCAGGCGAGGGTCCTACGAGCAGTACTTC. This sequence encodes CASSQSGRRGSYEQYF.

The gene calls are TRBV7-2 and TRBJ2-2; D is unclear. The CDR3 totals 16 residues. The germline CDR1 and CDR2 sequences are SGHTA and FQGNSA. V lost 5 bases and J 1 base, leaving 14 bases between the germline ends. DNA of the CDR3: TGTGCCAGCAGCCCACCGGGTGGCGGGAACACCGGGGAGCTGTTTTTT. Protein sequence: CASSPPGGGNTGELFF.

The chain has TRBV13 and TRBJ1-1; maybe TRBD1 (6 bases). With 3 bases removed from V and 4 bases from J, the gap between germline ends came to 9 bases. Germline loops: CDR1 PRHDT, CDR2 FYEKMQ (reference sequence). CDR3 length equals 13 residues. The CDR3 DNA reads as TGTGCCAGCAGCTTCGGGGGGGCCACTGAAGCTTTCTTT. It codes for CASSFGGATEAFF.

This clone occurred once. In DNA, the CDR3 is TGCGCCAGCAGCCCGATAGGGGGAGATACGCAGTATTTT. The encoded protein is CASSPIGGDTQYF. V usage is TRBV5-1 and J usage is TRBJ2-3; D is possibly TRBD1 (6 bases). Germline loops: CDR1 SGHRS, CDR2 YFSETQ. This CDR3 has 13 residues. The germline V and J ends were trimmed by 4 bases and 5 bases, with 11 bases remaining between them.

The chain carries TRBV5-6 and TRBJ2-5; 8 bases line up with TRBD2. The V and J ends lost 1 base and 2 bases, in that order; junction bases with no gene match: 10. The CDR3 spans 17 residues. The germline V gene has CDR1 SGHDT and CDR2 YYEEEE. The CDR3 DNA follows: TGTGCCAGCAGCTTGAAGATATTAGCGGGGACACAAGAGACCCAGTACTTC. Translating it yields CASSLKILAGTQETQYF.

V gene TRBV3-1 (or the pseudogene TRBV3-2) combines with J gene TRBJ2-1, with 14 positions matching TRBD2. The germline V gene has CDR1 LGHDT and CDR2 YNNKEL (reference sequence). The trim removed 1 base at V and 8 bases at J, leaving 4 bases unmatched. This CDR3 has 16 amino acids. CDR3 DNA: TGTGCCAGCAGCCAAGGCGGACTAGCGGGGGGCTATGAGCAGTTCTTC. Residues: CASSQGGLAGGYEQFF.

This clone has only a few counts. The chain carries TRBV5-6 and TRBJ1-1; D is unclear. Germline V CDR1 and CDR2: SGHDT, YYEEEE. Trimming pared 0 bases from V and 0 bases from J, leaving 12 bases between. The CDR3 totals 16 residues. The CDR3 sequence: CASSLAGIGLNTEAFF. The CDR3 coding sequence is TGTGCCAGCAGCTTGGCCGGGATAGGGCTGAACACTGAAGCTTTCTTT.

The rearrangement uses TRBV19 and TRBJ1-5; 7 bases align to TRBD1. Trimming removed 6 bases from V and 1 base from J; junction bases left unmatched: 9. This CDR3 region has 16 residues. Germline CDR1 and CDR2: LNHDA and SQIVND (reference sequence). CDR3 DNA sequence: TGTGCCAGTAGACAGGGGAGAGGACTGAGCAATCAGCCCCAGCATTTT. It translates to CASRQGRGLSNQPQHF.

The V and J genes are TRBV4-3 and TRBJ1-2; TRBD1 is a possible D gene (5 bases). CDR1 LGHNA and CDR2 YSLEER come from the germline V gene. The CDR3 consists of 18 residues. V lost 1 base, J lost 3 bases, and 21 bases lay in between. The CDR3 sequence is CASSQGRGRGNGDYGYTF. CDR3 bases: TGCGCCAGCAGCCAAGGAAGGGGACGCGGGAATGGAGACTATGGCTACACCTTC.

V gene TRBV29-1 combines with J gene TRBJ1-2, with D perhaps matching TRBD1 (5 bases). The germline V gene encodes CDR1 SQVTM and CDR2 ANQGSEA. This CDR3 is 12 amino acids long. The germline V and J ends were trimmed by 6 bases and 4 bases, with 12 bases remaining between them. CDR3 coding DNA: TGCAGCGTCTCGACAGATCGCTATGGCTACACCTTC. This codes for CSVSTDRYGYTF.

This clone has only a few counts. This chain joins TRBV28 and TRBJ1-1; D unresolved. In germline, CDR1 is MDHEN, CDR2 SYDVKM. Trimming took off 6 bases at V and 6 bases at J, with 11 bases between the two ends. This CDR3 contains 12 residues. The CDR3 nucleotides read TGTGCCAGCAGGCTTCGAACTTCTGAAGCTTTCTTT. This codes for CASRLRTSEAFF.

The chain has TRBV29-1 and TRBJ1-2, with D hard to call. CDR3 length equals 12 residues. Per the germline V gene, CDR1 is SQVTM and CDR2 is ANQGSEA. V was cut by 2 bases and J by 1 base, with 5 bases left in between. The CDR3 region has the DNA TGCAGCGTTGAACAGAATAACTATGGCTACACCTTC. As protein: CSVEQNNYGYTF. Using reference TRBV29-1 and TRBJ1-2 for the parts outside the CDR3, the full variable domain is SAVISQKPSRDICQRGTSLTIQCQVDSQVTMMFWYRQQPGQSLTLIATANQGSEATYESGFVIDKFPISRPNLTFSTLTVSNMSPEDSSIYLCSVEQNNYGYTFGSGTRLTVV.

This clone is a singleton in its sample. This chain links TRBV5-4 with TRBJ2-7; 12 positions match TRBD1. The CDR3 loop spans 15 amino acids. The germline gives CDR1 SGHNT, CDR2 YYREEE (reference sequence). The V and J ends lost 4 bases and 3 bases, in that order; junction bases with no gene match: 5. The CDR3, as DNA: TGTGCCAGCAGCCCGGGACAGGGGGCGGACTACGAGCAGTACTTC. Protein: CASSPGQGADYEQYF.

V usage is TRBV5-1 and J usage is TRBJ1-5; a weak D match, TRBD1 (6 bases). The CDR3 length is 17 residues. Between the trimmed V and J ends, which lost 4 bases and 2 bases, there was a span of 19 bases. Germline V CDR1 and CDR2: SGHRS, YFSETQ. The CDR3 DNA follows: TGCGCCAGCAGCCCCCAGCCCCAGGGGATGGGCAATCAGCCCCAGCATTTT. Residues: CASSPQPQGMGNQPQHF.